Listed below are T cell receptor beta chains from one sample, sequenced in a study of Tregs in tolerant kidney transplant recipients. The antigens of these receptors remain unknown. Assay used: immunoSEQ multiplex PCR; TCRdb lists only in-frame clones, some missing. The sample contains fewer than 40,000 clones, over 65% of which appear only once. Material for sequencing was Tregs from blood cultured with allogeneic cells. Receptor source: a human donor in good health. Both conserved end residues are part of each CDR3. The D gene is left open where the match is weak. The listing skips clone size in some rows; elsewhere it reads once, few, many or a size class.

J gene: TRBJ2-2
D gene: .
clone size: once
V gene: TRBV19
CDR3 DNA: TGTGCCAGTAGTATCTGGCTAGCCCTAAACACCGGGGAGCTGTTTTTT
CDR3 protein: CASSIWLALNTGELFF

J gene: TRBJ2-7
D gene: TRBD2
clone size: once
V gene: TRBV4-2
CDR3 DNA: TGTGCCAGCAGCCAAGATCGGACTAGCGGGGACGAGCAGTACTTC
CDR3 protein: CASSQDRTSGDEQYF

J gene: TRBJ2-7
D gene: .
clone size: once
V gene: TRBV4-2
CDR3 DNA: TGTGCCAGCAGCCAGTTGGGCAGTCAGCAGTACTTC
CDR3 protein: CASSQLGSQQYF

J gene: TRBJ1-5
D gene: .
clone size: .
V gene: TRBV9
CDR3 DNA: TGTGCCAGCAGCGTAGACTACAATCAGCCCCAGCATTTT
CDR3 protein: CASSVDYNQPQHF

J gene: TRBJ2-7
D gene: .
clone size: .
V gene: TRBV4-2
CDR3 DNA: TGTGCCAGCAGCCAATTTAGGGGCAGGGACGAGCAGTACTTC
CDR3 protein: CASSQFRGRDEQYF

J gene: TRBJ1-3
D gene: .
clone size: .
V gene: TRBV27
CDR3 DNA: TGTGCCAGCTGCTTGACAGGCCGCTCTGGAAACACCATATATTTT
CDR3 protein: CASCLTGRSGNTIYF

J gene: TRBJ2-7
D gene: .
clone size: .
V gene: TRBV11-1
CDR3 DNA: TGTGCCAGCAGCTTGGGGGAGCAGTACTTC
CDR3 protein: CASSLGEQYF

J gene: TRBJ2-7
D gene: TRBD2
clone size: .
V gene: TRBV7-9
CDR3 DNA: TGTGCCAGCAGCTTAGAGACGGGAGGGCCCTCCGGCGAGCAGTACTTC
CDR3 protein: CASSLETGGPSGEQYF

J gene: TRBJ2-7
D gene: TRBD1
clone size: medium-sized
V gene: TRBV5-4
CDR3 DNA: TGTGCCAGCAGCCAACAACAGGGGTCGATCTACGAGCAGTACTTC
CDR3 protein: CASSQQQGSIYEQYF

J gene: TRBJ1-4
D gene: .
clone size: few
V gene: TRBV19
CDR3 DNA: TGTGCCAGCCAAGATCCGTTACGGAATGAAAAACTGTTTTTT
CDR3 protein: CASQDPLRNEKLFF

J gene: TRBJ1-5
D gene: .
clone size: .
V gene: TRBV19
CDR3 DNA: TGTGCCAGTAAGGGAGTAGGGGGCAATCAGCCCCAGCATTTT
CDR3 protein: CASKGVGGNQPQHF

J gene: TRBJ1-2
D gene: .
clone size: once
V gene: TRBV6-5
CDR3 DNA: TGTGCCAGCAGTCTAAGGGGCAGAAGCTATGGCTACACCTTC
CDR3 protein: CASSLRGRSYGYTF

J gene: TRBJ1-2
D gene: .
clone size: once
V gene: TRBV11-2
CDR3 DNA: TGTGCCAGCAGCTTAGGGGAGGGGTGGAGGGGCTACACCTTC
CDR3 protein: CASSLGEGWRGYTF

J gene: TRBJ1-2
D gene: .
clone size: .
V gene: TRBV11-3
CDR3 DNA: TGTGCCAGCAGCGGGCGAGTGGTGGACAGAGGTCCTACCTTC
CDR3 protein: CASSGRVVDRGPTF

J gene: TRBJ2-7
D gene: TRBD1
clone size: .
V gene: TRBV9
CDR3 DNA: TGTGCCAGCAGCGTGGAACCGGGACAGGGCTACGAGCAGTACTTC
CDR3 protein: CASSVEPGQGYEQYF

J gene: TRBJ1-5
D gene: TRBD1
clone size: once
V gene: TRBV27
CDR3 DNA: TGTGCCAGCAGTTTGCGCAGGGGGAGCAATCAGCCCCAGCATTTT
CDR3 protein: CASSLRRGSNQPQHF

J gene: TRBJ2-1
D gene: .
clone size: .
V gene: TRBV5-5
CDR3 DNA: TGTGCCAGCATCCCGGGCCATTTACAGGGTAAGCAGTTCTTC
CDR3 protein: CASIPGHLQGKQFF

J gene: TRBJ2-7
D gene: TRBD1
clone size: .
V gene: TRBV27
CDR3 DNA: TGTGCCAGCAGTCCCCGGGACAGGGTTAGATACGAGCAGTACTTC
CDR3 protein: CASSPRDRVRYEQYF

J gene: TRBJ2-1
D gene: TRBD2
clone size: once
V gene: TRBV7-9
CDR3 DNA: TGTGCCAGCAGCTTAATCCTAGCGGGGTATGGTTACAATGAGCAGTTCTTC
CDR3 protein: CASSLILAGYGYNEQFF

J gene: TRBJ2-1
D gene: .
clone size: once
V gene: TRBV2
CDR3 DNA: TGTGCCAGTGGTCGGGAGACTAGCTCCTACAATGAGCAGTTCTTC
CDR3 protein: CASGRETSSYNEQFF

J gene: TRBJ2-3
D gene: .
clone size: .
V gene: TRBV7-9
CDR3 DNA: TGTGCCAGCAGCTTAGTTGCGGGACCGGCAGATACGCAGTATTTT
CDR3 protein: CASSLVAGPADTQYF

J gene: TRBJ2-1
D gene: TRBD2
clone size: .
V gene: TRBV11-1
CDR3 DNA: TGTGCCAGCAGCGCAACGCCGGGGGGAGGTGGCGGGAATTACAATGAGCAGTTCTTC
CDR3 protein: CASSATPGGGGGNYNEQFF

J gene: TRBJ2-6
D gene: TRBD1
clone size: .
V gene: TRBV10-1
CDR3 DNA: TGCGCCAGCAGGATCAGGGGGCGCCCCTCTGGGGCCAACGTCCTGACTTTC
CDR3 protein: CASRIRGRPSGANVLTF

J gene: TRBJ1-5
D gene: .
clone size: .
V gene: TRBV6-6
CDR3 DNA: TGTGCCAGCAGTTCAATCGGTCAGCCCCAGCATTTT
CDR3 protein: CASSSIGQPQHF

J gene: TRBJ2-7
D gene: TRBD2
clone size: .
V gene: TRBV15
CDR3 DNA: TGTGCCACCAGCAGAGGACTAGCGGGGGGAACCTACGAGCAGTACTTC
CDR3 protein: CATSRGLAGGTYEQYF

J gene: TRBJ1-1
D gene: .
clone size: .
V gene: TRBV7-9
CDR3 DNA: TGTGCCACCGAATACTGGCAGGGGAAGACTGAAGCTTTCTTT
CDR3 protein: CATEYWQGKTEAFF

J gene: TRBJ2-5
D gene: .
clone size: once
V gene: TRBV6-6
CDR3 DNA: TGTGCCAGCAGGACCAAAGAGACCCAGTACTTC
CDR3 protein: CASRTKETQYF

J gene: TRBJ2-6
D gene: TRBD1
clone size: once
V gene: TRBV7-9
CDR3 DNA: TGTGCCAGCAGCACCGCGACAGGGGGCGCTGGGGCCAACGTCCTGACTTTC
CDR3 protein: CASSTATGGAGANVLTF

J gene: TRBJ2-5
D gene: TRBD1
clone size: .
V gene: TRBV5-4
CDR3 DNA: TGTGCCAGCAGGGGACAGAATCAAGAGACCCAGTACTTC
CDR3 protein: CASRGQNQETQYF

J gene: TRBJ1-2
D gene: .
clone size: once
V gene: TRBV6-5
CDR3 DNA: TGTGCCAGCAGCTCGGACCTCGGTCGTGGCTACACCTTC
CDR3 protein: CASSSDLGRGYTF

J gene: TRBJ2-5
D gene: .
clone size: .
V gene: TRBV4-1
CDR3 DNA: TGCGCCAGCAGCCAAGCCGCTTTCTCTGTCCGGTACTTC
CDR3 protein: CASSQAAFSVRYF

J gene: TRBJ1-1
D gene: TRBD1
clone size: .
V gene: TRBV25-1
CDR3 DNA: TGTGCCAGCAGTATAATGGCAGGGGGGACCACTGAAGCTTTCTTT
CDR3 protein: CASSIMAGGTTEAFF

J gene: TRBJ2-5
D gene: .
clone size: .
V gene: TRBV23-1
CDR3 DNA: TGCGCCAGCAGTCAATTGGGTTACTGGTTTGGAGAGACCCAGTACTTC
CDR3 protein: CASSQLGYWFGETQYF

J gene: TRBJ1-5
D gene: .
clone size: .
V gene: TRBV6-8
CDR3 DNA: TGTGCCAGCAGTCTCGGACAGATTTGGTGCTATCAGCCCCAGCATTTT
CDR3 protein: CASSLGQIWCYQPQHF

J gene: TRBJ2-7
D gene: TRBD2
clone size: .
V gene: TRBV6-1
CDR3 DNA: TGTGCCAGCAGTGAAACAGGGACTAGCGGCTACGAGCAGTACTTC
CDR3 protein: CASSETGTSGYEQYF

J gene: TRBJ1-3
D gene: .
clone size: .
V gene: TRBV11-2
CDR3 DNA: TGTGCCAGCAGCAATCTAATTCGTATGGGGGGGCCTGGAAACACCATATATTTT
CDR3 protein: CASSNLIRMGGPGNTIYF

J gene: TRBJ1-2
D gene: TRBD1
clone size: once
V gene: TRBV4-3
CDR3 DNA: TGCGCCAGCAGCCAAGTCGGGACAGGGTGGGATGGCTACACCTTC
CDR3 protein: CASSQVGTGWDGYTF

J gene: TRBJ2-7
D gene: TRBD1
clone size: .
V gene: TRBV5-1
CDR3 DNA: TGCGCCAGCAGCTTCCGGGACAGGGGCTACGAGCAGTACTTC
CDR3 protein: CASSFRDRGYEQYF

J gene: TRBJ1-2
D gene: .
clone size: .
V gene: TRBV6-6
CDR3 DNA: TGTGCCAGCACCCCCTGGGGAGGGAACTATGGCTACACCTTC
CDR3 protein: CASTPWGGNYGYTF

J gene: TRBJ2-5
D gene: .
clone size: once
V gene: TRBV11-1
CDR3 DNA: TGTGCCAGCAGCCTCCCCCAAGAGACCCAGTACTTC
CDR3 protein: CASSLPQETQYF

J gene: TRBJ2-1
D gene: TRBD1
clone size: .
V gene: TRBV9
CDR3 DNA: TGTGCCAGTTCTTGGACAGGTCTCGATGAGCAGTTCTTC
CDR3 protein: CASSWTGLDEQFF

J gene: TRBJ1-3
D gene: .
clone size: few
V gene: TRBV30
CDR3 DNA: TGTGCCTGGAAACAGTTCAGCTCTGGAAACACCATATATTTT
CDR3 protein: CAWKQFSSGNTIYF

J gene: TRBJ1-4
D gene: TRBD1
clone size: .
V gene: TRBV18
CDR3 DNA: TGTGCCAGCTCGCCCGGCGCCGACAGGGGCCTGTTTTTT
CDR3 protein: CASSPGADRGLFF

J gene: TRBJ1-2
D gene: .
clone size: once
V gene: TRBV6-5
CDR3 DNA: TGTGCCAGCAGTCGCCGGGACACGGACTATGGCTACACCTTC
CDR3 protein: CASSRRDTDYGYTF

J gene: TRBJ2-4
D gene: TRBD1
clone size: few
V gene: TRBV7-9
CDR3 DNA: TGTGCCAGCAGCTTAGCGTTTAGATGGGGACAGGGGAACATTCAGTACTTC
CDR3 protein: CASSLAFRWGQGNIQYF

J gene: TRBJ1-6
D gene: .
clone size: .
V gene: TRBV7-3
CDR3 DNA: TGTGCCAGCAGCCCCTCGGGGGCCTATAATTCACCCCTCCACTTT
CDR3 protein: CASSPSGAYNSPLHF

J gene: TRBJ2-7
D gene: TRBD2
clone size: .
V gene: TRBV4-2
CDR3 DNA: TGTGCCAGCAGCCAAGTCGGAGGACTAGCGGCTGAGGGGCAGTACTTC
CDR3 protein: CASSQVGGLAAEGQYF

J gene: TRBJ1-3
D gene: TRBD1
clone size: .
V gene: TRBV11-2
CDR3 DNA: TGTGCCAGCAGCTCGAGACAGGGTACAGGAAACACCATATATTTT
CDR3 protein: CASSSRQGTGNTIYF